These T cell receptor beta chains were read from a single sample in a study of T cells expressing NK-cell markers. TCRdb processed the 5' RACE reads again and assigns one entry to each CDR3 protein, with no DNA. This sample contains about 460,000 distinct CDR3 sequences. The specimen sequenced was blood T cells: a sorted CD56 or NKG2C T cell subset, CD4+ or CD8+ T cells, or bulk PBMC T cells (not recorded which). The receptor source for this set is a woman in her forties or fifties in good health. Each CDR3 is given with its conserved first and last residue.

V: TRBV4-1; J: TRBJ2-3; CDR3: CASSQDRSGSADTQYF
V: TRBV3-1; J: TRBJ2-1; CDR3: CASSPLKAGSSYNEQFF
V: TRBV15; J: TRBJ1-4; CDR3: CATSRAGSLEKLFF
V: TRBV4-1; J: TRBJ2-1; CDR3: CASSQAGHQFF
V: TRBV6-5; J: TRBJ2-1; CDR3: CASGDSSGNEQFF
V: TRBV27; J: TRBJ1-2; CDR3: CASSLSIGYYGYTF
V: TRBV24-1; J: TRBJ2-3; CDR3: CATSDPSGQVHTQYF
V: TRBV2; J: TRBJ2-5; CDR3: CASSPAAAGGTQYF
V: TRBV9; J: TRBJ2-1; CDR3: CASSVDVAGGGKAEQFF
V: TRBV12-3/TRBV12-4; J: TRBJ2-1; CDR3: CASSLAGTPGDEQFF
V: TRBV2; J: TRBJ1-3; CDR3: CASSVQQGGNTIYF
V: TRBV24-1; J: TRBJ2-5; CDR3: CATSDHSPGGTQETQYF
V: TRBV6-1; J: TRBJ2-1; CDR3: CAGSPNPANNEQFF
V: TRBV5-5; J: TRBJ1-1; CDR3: CASSLPGGGTEAFF
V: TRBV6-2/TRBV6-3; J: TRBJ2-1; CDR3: CASRSAGALNEQFF
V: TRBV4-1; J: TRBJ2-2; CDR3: CASRDSLANTGELFF
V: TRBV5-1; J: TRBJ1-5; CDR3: CASSPGPGEHQPQHF
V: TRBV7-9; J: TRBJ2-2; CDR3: CASSLETGELFF
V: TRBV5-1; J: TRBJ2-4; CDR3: CASSFDTSGVKGNIQYF
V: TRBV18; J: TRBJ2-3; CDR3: CASSPRTQILGTDTQYF
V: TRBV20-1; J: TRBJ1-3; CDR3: CSAAKNSGNTIYF
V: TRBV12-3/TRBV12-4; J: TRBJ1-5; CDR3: CASSLGDNQPQHF
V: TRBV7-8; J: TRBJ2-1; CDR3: CASSFFGGTSLNEQFF
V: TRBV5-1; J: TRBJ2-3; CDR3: CASSLTLAGGVLGTDTQYF
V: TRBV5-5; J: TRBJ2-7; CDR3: CASSRDRGRVEQYF
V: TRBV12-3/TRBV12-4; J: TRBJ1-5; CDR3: CASSLSVPLSPQHF
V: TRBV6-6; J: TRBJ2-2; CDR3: CASSRTGTSVNTGELFF
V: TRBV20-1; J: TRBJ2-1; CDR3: CSARAAGREWGNEQFF
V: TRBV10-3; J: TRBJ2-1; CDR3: CAISVLGPEQFF
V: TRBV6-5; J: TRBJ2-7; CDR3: CASSSRGLTSEQYF
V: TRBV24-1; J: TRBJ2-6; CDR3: CATSDPGRANVLTF
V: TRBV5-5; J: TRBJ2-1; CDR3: CASSLAGWDEQFF
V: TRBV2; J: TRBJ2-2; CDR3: CASRREPTGELFF
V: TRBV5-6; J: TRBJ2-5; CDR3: CASSLSDRVDTETQYF
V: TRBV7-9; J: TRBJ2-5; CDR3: CASSLDLVRRQETQYF
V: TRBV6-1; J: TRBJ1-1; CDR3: CASRERAVTEAFF
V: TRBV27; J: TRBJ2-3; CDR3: CASSLSGPPDTQYF
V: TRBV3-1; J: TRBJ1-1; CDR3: CASSQPGGMAFF
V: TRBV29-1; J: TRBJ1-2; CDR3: CSVVGADGYTF
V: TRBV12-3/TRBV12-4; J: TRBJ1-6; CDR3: CASSLGPSSPLHF
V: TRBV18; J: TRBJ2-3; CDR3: CASSPGTGSGDTQYF
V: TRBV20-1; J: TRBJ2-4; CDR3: CSATTSGSNIQYF
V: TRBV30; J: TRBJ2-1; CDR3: CAGGRVGEQFF
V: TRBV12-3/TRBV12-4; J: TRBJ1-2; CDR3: CASRRQGGVYGYTF
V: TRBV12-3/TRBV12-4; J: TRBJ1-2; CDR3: CASSYRLYGYTF
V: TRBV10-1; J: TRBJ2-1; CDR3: CASSPGRAVFHEQFF
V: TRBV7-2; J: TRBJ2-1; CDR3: CASSPRLMGGNEQFF
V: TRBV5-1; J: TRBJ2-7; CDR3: CASGAGLEQYF
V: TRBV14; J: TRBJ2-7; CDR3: CASSQARRASGSYEQYF
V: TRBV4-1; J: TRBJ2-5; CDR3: CASSQMGLTQETQYF
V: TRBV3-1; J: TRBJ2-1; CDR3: CASSLPLAGATNEQFF
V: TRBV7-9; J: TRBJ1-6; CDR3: CASSLEPGTPLHF
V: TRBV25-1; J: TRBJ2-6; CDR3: CASTAGANVLTF
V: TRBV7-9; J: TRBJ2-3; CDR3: CASSSGTSGGTQYF
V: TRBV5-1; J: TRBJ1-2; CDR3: CASSLRDTRGYTF
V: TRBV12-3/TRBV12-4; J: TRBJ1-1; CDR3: CASSSGFRAFF
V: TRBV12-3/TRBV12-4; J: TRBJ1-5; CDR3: CASSKSSNNQPQHF
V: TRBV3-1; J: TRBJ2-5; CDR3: CASSHAGGVTQYF
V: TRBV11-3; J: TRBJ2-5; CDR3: CASSLLGQETQYF